This TCR beta chain was identified in a study of cytomegalovirus exposure and HLA in healthy donors (dated by TCRdb to 2015 to 2018). Concerning the study at large: According to a later analysis, the roughly 130 validation repertoires were produced on the same platform as the 666 repertoires of the first cohort. In addition to the first cohort of several hundred subjects, a separate validation cohort of 120 different subjects was used. To predict cytomegalovirus infection status, the study combined high-throughput TCR immunosequencing, statistical association of individual TCRs with disease status, and machine learning. The study was designed to test whether signatures of past pathogen exposure could be identified by cataloging public T cell receptors.

Library preparation was by the immunoSEQ multiplex PCR assay. On the authors' methods: A statistical classification framework was built for diagnosing cytomegalovirus status from the catalog of TCR beta chain sequences. This is the immuneACCESS table as TCRdb keeps it, with only in-frame sequences that have V and J called. A part of the clones is gone; compared with another copy, unresolved V genes explain less than half, and the rest is unexplained. D and trimming were read from the DNA, whereas the V and J calls and clone size are those reported in that table. The sample contains around 170,000 clones, about 85% of them found a single time. Roughly 15% of the sample is in the top ten clones. The donors belonged to the validation cohort of around 130 subjects, which was separate from the approximately 660-subject first cohort. From the cysteine up to the phenylalanine, the CDR3 has a length of 18 residues. Here the CDR3 DNA is all that survives: 54 bases in frame from base 1. Reading the germline V gene gives CDR1 SGHTA and CDR2 FQGNSA. V gives up 1 base and J gives up 0 bases, and the segment between their germline ends measures 16 bases.

The study at large found these results: A later analysis had no HLA typing for the validation cohort, so co-occurrence there was scored across all 110 or so repertoires. In vitro tests confirmed that three of the cytomegalovirus-associated TCR beta chains recognize cytomegalovirus antigens. Most TCR sequences were seen in very few donors, while some public TCRs were found in many individuals. According to the authors, the approach could potentially be generalized to other disease states and immunological phenotypes. Of the cluster scores, 85% to 95% were above 0 in a later analysis, which found that TCRs clustered in the first cohort also tended to co-occur in the 120 or so validation repertoires. The classifier was reported to diagnose cytomegalovirus status with high specificity and sensitivity in both the original and validation cohorts. The study listed 170 or so TCR beta chains as associated with cytomegalovirus.

Comment on this clone: Its target antigen remains unknown. Per-base quality was not reported, and no clone a single base away is much larger than it.

The TCR was taken from a man aged 18-30 years in good health and CMV-seropositive. This chain is built from TRBV7-2 and TRBJ2-1; a tentative D match to TRBD1 spans 5 bases. The sample was PBMCs. At the DNA level, the sequence is TGTGCCAGCAGCTTAGGTCCCCGATGGGGCCGCTCCTACAATGAGCAGTTCTTC. The encoded protein is CASSLGPRWGRSYNEQFF.